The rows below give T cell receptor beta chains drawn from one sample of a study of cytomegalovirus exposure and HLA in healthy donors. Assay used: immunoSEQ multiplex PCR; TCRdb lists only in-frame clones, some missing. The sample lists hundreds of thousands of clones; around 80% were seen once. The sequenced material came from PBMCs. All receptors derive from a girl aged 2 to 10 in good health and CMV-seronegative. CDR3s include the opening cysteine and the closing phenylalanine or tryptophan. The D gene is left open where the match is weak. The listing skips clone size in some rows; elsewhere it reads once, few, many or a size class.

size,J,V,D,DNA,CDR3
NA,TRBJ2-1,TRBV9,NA,TGTGCCAGCAGCGTAGAGGGGGACTCCTACAATGAGCAGTTCTTC,CASSVEGDSYNEQFF
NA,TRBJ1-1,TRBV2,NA,TGTGCCAGCAGTACACACGCGGACACTGAAGCTTTCTTT,CASSTHADTEAFF
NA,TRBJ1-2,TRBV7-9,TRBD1,TGTGCCAGCAGCTTATCGGGACAGGGGGCGCAGCAGGGTTATGGCTACACCTTC,CASSLSGQGAQQGYGYTF
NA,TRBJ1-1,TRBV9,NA,TGTGCCAGCAGCCCCCATATGTTCGGACAGCCTGAAGCTTTCTTT,CASSPHMFGQPEAFF
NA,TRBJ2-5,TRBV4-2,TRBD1,TGTGCCAGCAGCCAAGGGGGTAGGGGGCTAGCCGAGGGGGAGACCCAGTACTTC,CASSQGGRGLAEGETQYF
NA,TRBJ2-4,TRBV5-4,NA,TGTGCCAGCAGCTCACTAAACATTCAGTACTTC,CASSSLNIQYF
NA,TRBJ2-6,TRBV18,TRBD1,TGTGCCAGCTCCCCAACGACAGGGGGCGCGACATTCTACTCTGGGGCCAACGTCCTGACTTTC,CASSPTTGGATFYSGANVLTF
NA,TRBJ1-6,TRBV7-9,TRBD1,TGTGCCAGCAGCACGACTGACAGGGAAACCCTCCACTTT,CASSTTDRETLHF
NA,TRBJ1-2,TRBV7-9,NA,TGTGCCAGCAGCCTGGAGGGCATGAACTATGGCTACACCTTC,CASSLEGMNYGYTF
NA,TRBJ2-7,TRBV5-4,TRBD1,TGTGCCAGCAGCTTGGGCTCACAGGGGGTATACGAGCAGTACTTC,CASSLGSQGVYEQYF
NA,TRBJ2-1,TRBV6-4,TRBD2,TGTGCCAGCAGTGACGGCGGGGGGGAATACAATGAGCAGTTCTTC,CASSDGGGEYNEQFF
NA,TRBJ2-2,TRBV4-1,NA,TGCGCCAGCAGCCTGGGGACTGCGAGCACCGGGGAGCTGTTTTTT,CASSLGTASTGELFF
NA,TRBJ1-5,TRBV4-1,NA,TGCGCCAGCAGCCAAGAGGGGGAGGCTCCCGGCCGTCATCAGCCCCAGCATTTT,CASSQEGEAPGRHQPQHF
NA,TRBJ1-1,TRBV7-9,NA,TGTGCCAGCAGCTTAGGGTCTCGCACCCTCCGGGGCACTGAAGCTTTCTTT,CASSLGSRTLRGTEAFF
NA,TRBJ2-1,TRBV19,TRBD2,TGTGCCAGTAGTATCGGCCTAGCGGGGGGGTACAATGAGCAGTTCTTC,CASSIGLAGGYNEQFF
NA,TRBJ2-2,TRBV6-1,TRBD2,TGTGCCAGCAGTGCTAGCGGGGGGGGGTTTTTCCACGGGGAGCTGTTTTTT,CASSASGGGFFHGELFF
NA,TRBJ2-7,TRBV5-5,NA,TGTGCCAGCAGCTTTTTCGGGGGTTCCTACGAGCAGTACTTC,CASSFFGGSYEQYF
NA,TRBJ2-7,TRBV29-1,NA,TGCAGCGTTGAAGATCGGACAGCTTCCTACGAGCAGTACTTC,CSVEDRTASYEQYF
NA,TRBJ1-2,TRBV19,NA,TGTGCCAGTACCAGGGATTCGATGTATGGCTACACCTTC,CASTRDSMYGYTF
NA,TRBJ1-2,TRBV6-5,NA,TGTGCCAGCAGTACCTATCAGGGTGCCTATGGCTACACCTTC,CASSTYQGAYGYTF
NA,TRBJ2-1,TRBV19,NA,TGTGCCAGTAGCACGGGGACACCGAAGTTCTTC,CASSTGTPKFF
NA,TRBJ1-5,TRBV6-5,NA,TGTGCCAGCAGTTACTCGATCAGGGGCAATCAGCCCCAGCATTTT,CASSYSIRGNQPQHF
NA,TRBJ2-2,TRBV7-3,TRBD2,TGTGCCAGCAGCAGACTAGCGGGGACCGGGGAGCTGTTTTTT,CASSRLAGTGELFF
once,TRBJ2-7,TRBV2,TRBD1,TGTGCCAGCCAGACAGGGTTACCCTACGAGCAGTACTTC,CASQTGLPYEQYF